This entry lists 9 T cell receptor beta chains sequenced from one sample in a study of technical replicates of blood from a few donors. The table came from immunoSEQ multiplex PCR; TCRdb's copy has only in-frame clones and leaves some out. The data hold tens of thousands of clones, with approximately 94% observed a single time. The sample taken for sequencing was T cells isolated from PBMCs. These receptors were obtained from a human donor in good health.

This sequence joins TRBV29-1 and TRBJ2-7, with TRBD1 as a possible D gene (6 bases). The CDR3 is 12 residues long. Trimming took off 4 bases at V and 5 bases at J, with 12 bases between the two ends. Per the germline V gene, CDR1 is SQVTM and CDR2 is ANQGSEA. CDR3 loop: CSVGPPGDEQYF. As DNA, the CDR3 is TGCAGCGTTGGGCCCCCAGGGGACGAGCAGTACTTC.

This sequence joins TRBV2 and TRBJ1-5, with D possibly TRBD1 on 6 matching bases. V lost 1 base and J lost 4, with 11 bases in between. Germline V gene lookup returns CDR1 SNHLY and CDR2 FYNNEI. This CDR3 spans 15 amino acids. The CDR3 here is CASSEGTDPNQPQHF. In DNA, the CDR3 is TGTGCCAGCAGTGAAGGGACAGATCCTAATCAGCCCCAGCATTTT.

The chain recombines TRBV19 with TRBJ2-2, with 8 bases matching TRBD1. Germline CDR1 is LNHDA and CDR2 is SQIVND (reference sequence). There are 14 residues in the CDR3. The J segment lost 7 bases and the V segment lost 7 bases, leaving 8 bases of the junction unmatched. The CDR3: CASNDRGRDGELFF. The CDR3 DNA follows: TGTGCCAGTAACGACAGGGGACGGGACGGGGAGCTGTTTTTT.

On this clone itself: Compared with germline, one end of the junction differs, possibly owing to a read error. The chain recombines TRBV19 with TRBJ1-1; the match to TRBD1 covers 7 bases. The CDR3 spans 13 residues. The germline CDR1 and CDR2 sequences are LNHDA and SQIVND (reference sequence). The CDR3 loop reads CASRGHVYTEAFF. CDR3 coding DNA: TGTGCGAGTAGGGGGCACGTGTACACTGAAGCTTTCTTT.

CDR3 loop: CASSQKTGSYEQYF. DNA of the CDR3: TGCGCCAGCAGCCAAAAAACAGGGAGCTACGAGCAGTACTTC. V and J are TRBV4-1 and TRBJ2-7; a weak D match, TRBD1 (6 bases). V was shortened by 2 bases and J by 3 bases, with 11 bases between the two germline ends. Per germline, CDR1 MGHRA and CDR2 YSYEKL. The CDR3 extends over 14 amino acids.

The rearrangement links TRBV28 to TRBJ2-3; 12 nucleotides line up with TRBD2. The V and J ends lost 7 bases and 3 bases, in that order; junction bases with no gene match: 8. The CDR3 is 16 amino acids. Germline CDR1 reads MDHEN; CDR2 reads SYDVKM. The CDR3 region is CASTSWTSGITDTQYF. The CDR3 DNA follows: TGTGCCAGCACTTCCTGGACTAGCGGGATAACAGATACGCAGTATTTT.

This clone was found once. This chain uses TRBV7-2 with TRBJ1-2, with D maybe TRBD1 (6 bases). This CDR3 has 13 amino acids. Germline CDR1 reads SGHTA; CDR2 reads FQGNSA. Trimming removed 5 bases from V and 4 bases from J, with 11 bases in between. In nucleotides, the CDR3 is TGTGCCAGCAGCACAGGGTTCCTCTATGGCTACACCTTC. Translated: CASSTGFLYGYTF.

The rearrangement uses TRBV11-3 and TRBJ2-5, with TRBD1 as a possible D gene (7 bases). The germline gives CDR1 SGHNT, CDR2 YENEEA. CDR3 length: 13 residues. V lost 4 bases, J lost 4 bases, and 10 bases lay in between. This CDR3 reads CASSYRGGETQYF. The CDR3 DNA is TGTGCCAGCAGCTACAGGGGAGGAGAGACCCAGTACTTC.

This chain connects TRBV18 to TRBJ1-2; 7 nucleotides match TRBD1. The CDR3 runs 14 residues. Germline V lookup: CDR1 KGHSH, CDR2 LQKENI. Unmatched junction bases numbered 6, after V lost 0 bases and J lost 8 bases. The CDR3 DNA reads TGTGCCAGCTCACCACCCGGACAAGGGGGCGGCTACACCTTC. Residues: CASSPPGQGGGYTF.